This T cell receptor (beta chain) was captured in a study of beta chain features in type 1 diabetes (dated by TCRdb to the late 2010s). At the level of the whole study: Mean age, gender distribution, total cell number and subset yield did not differ between patients and healthy donors. A total of roughly 98,000,000 sorted cells were examined across all samples, and RNA yield correlated strongly with the number of cells per subset. The study compared the TCRB repertoires of sorted circulating CD4+ T cell subsets in recently diagnosed type 1 diabetes patients with those in matched healthy donors. Regulatory and stem cell-like memory subsets were obtained from only 8 patients and roughly eight healthy donors, while naive and central memory subsets were obtained from all 30 or so donors.

From its cysteine to its phenylalanine, the CDR3 spans 17 amino acids. Just CDR3 DNA is preserved here, 51 bases in frame from base 1. The germline V gene (reference sequence) yields LNHDA for CDR1 and SQIVND for CDR2. V and J are trimmed by 10 bases and 4 bases, and the gene matches miss 9 bases of the junction. The High Capacity cDNA Reverse Transcription Kit was used to reverse transcribe all of the isolated RNA, meaning that expressed TCRB transcripts were what got sequenced. Deep immunoSEQ sequencing was performed on naive, central memory and regulatory T cell samples, with an average of around 3.4 million total reads per sample. Sorted cells were lysed in RLT buffer, and RNA was extracted using DNase-treated RNeasy Micro or Mini kits according to cell number. To prevent cross-contamination, each cell subset was processed individually, whereas patient and healthy donor samples were processed jointly. The immunoSEQ multiplex PCR was used to amplify TCRB sequences from cDNA, yielding 87-bp fragments that span the CDR3 region. Sequencing of the amplicons was done on the Illumina HiSeq platform. Per the authors' processing: Synthetic template baselines were used to correct PCR bias computationally, reads within Hamming distance 2 were collapsed, and singletons that could not be merged were discarded. By aligning reads against IMGT, V, D and J genes, CDR3 length, and insertions or deletions at six rearrangement sites were assigned. Clonotype counts were normalized to sorted cell number within each subset before computing true diversity and Gini coefficients with the tcR R package. The overlap coefficient, calculated on TCRB nucleotide sequences, was used to quantify repertoire sharing. Out-of-frame TCRB sequences from naive cells were analyzed as a proxy for the pre-selection repertoire. In TCRdb, the immuneACCESS table is reduced to in-frame sequences with V and J assigned. These tables do not hold every clone; where another copy was compared, an unresolved V gene accounts for under half, and the others remain unexplained. V and J calls and clone size are given by that table; D and trimming were obtained from the DNA. The sample data list approximately 250,000 clones, and 9.6% of these were observed just once. The ten largest clonotypes hold less than 0.035% of the sample.

Note on this clone: No antigen is known for it. No quality values exist for individual bases; no much larger clone is one base distant.

From each donor, a single peripheral blood sample of around 120 mL on average was drawn into heparinised tubes. A BD FACSAria II and a panel including CD45RO, CCR7, CD25, CD127, CD95 and CD27 were used to sort naive, central memory, regulatory and stem cell-like memory CD4+ T cells. Every sorted population had a purity above 95%. Right away, PBMCs were isolated by Lymphoprep density gradient centrifugation and were stained directly, with no culture step. Samples were stained and sorted in pairs, with one healthy donor and one patient per experiment, so that batch effects were minimized. The investigation overall reported the following: A moderate but significant shortening of TCRB CDR3 length was observed in type 1 diabetes patients in all four CD4+ subsets. Naive, central memory and regulatory TCRB repertoires appeared more similar among patients than among healthy donors. PCR might favor shorter templates, but patient and control samples were amplified and corrected together, so any skew would affect both groups equally. Patients with type 1 diabetes made fewer insertions and deleted more nucleotides at VDJ recombination sites, implying thymic rearrangement abnormalities. Because cDNA was sequenced instead of genomic DNA, highly expressing activated cells could be over-represented, though the groups showed no difference in activation or CD3 levels. Because the HLA sub-analyses included only small numbers of individuals, any influence of HLA type on TCRB rearrangement was left unresolved.

The sample comprised naive CD4+ T cells from blood. The cell subset or site label on this specimen signifies: true naive CD4+ T cells. The clonotype comes from a young woman in good health. Here the chain combines TRBV19 and TRBJ2-2, with TRBD2 matching 16 junction bases. The nucleotide sequence reads TGTGCCACCACCGGGACTAGCGGGGGGGCGCGCACCGGGGAGCTGTTTTTT. It encodes CATTGTSGGARTGELFF.